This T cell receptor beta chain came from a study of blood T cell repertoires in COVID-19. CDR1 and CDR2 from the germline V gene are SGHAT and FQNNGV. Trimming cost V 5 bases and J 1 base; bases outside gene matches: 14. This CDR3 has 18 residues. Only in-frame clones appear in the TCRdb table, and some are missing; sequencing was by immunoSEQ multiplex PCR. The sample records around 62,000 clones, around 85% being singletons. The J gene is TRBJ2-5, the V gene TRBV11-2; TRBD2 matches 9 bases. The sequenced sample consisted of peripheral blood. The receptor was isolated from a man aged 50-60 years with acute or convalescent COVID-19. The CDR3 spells CASSAPSRGGVGQETQYF. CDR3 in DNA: TGTGCCAGCAGCGCACCCTCGCGGGGGGGCGTGGGCCAAGAGACCCAGTACTTC.